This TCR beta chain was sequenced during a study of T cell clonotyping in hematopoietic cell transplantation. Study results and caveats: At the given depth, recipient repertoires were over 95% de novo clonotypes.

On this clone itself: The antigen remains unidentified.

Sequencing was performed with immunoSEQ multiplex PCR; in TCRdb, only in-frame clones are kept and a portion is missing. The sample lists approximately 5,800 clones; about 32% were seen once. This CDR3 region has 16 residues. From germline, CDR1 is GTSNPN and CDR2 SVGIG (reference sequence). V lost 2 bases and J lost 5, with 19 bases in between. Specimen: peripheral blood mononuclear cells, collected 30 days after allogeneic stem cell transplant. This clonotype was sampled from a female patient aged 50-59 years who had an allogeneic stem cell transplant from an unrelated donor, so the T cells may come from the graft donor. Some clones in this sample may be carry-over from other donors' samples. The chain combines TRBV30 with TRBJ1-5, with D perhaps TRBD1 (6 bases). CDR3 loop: CAWSPRQGRVDQPQHF. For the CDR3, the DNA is TGTGCCTGGAGTCCCCGGCAGGGGAGGGTCGATCAGCCCCAGCATTTT.